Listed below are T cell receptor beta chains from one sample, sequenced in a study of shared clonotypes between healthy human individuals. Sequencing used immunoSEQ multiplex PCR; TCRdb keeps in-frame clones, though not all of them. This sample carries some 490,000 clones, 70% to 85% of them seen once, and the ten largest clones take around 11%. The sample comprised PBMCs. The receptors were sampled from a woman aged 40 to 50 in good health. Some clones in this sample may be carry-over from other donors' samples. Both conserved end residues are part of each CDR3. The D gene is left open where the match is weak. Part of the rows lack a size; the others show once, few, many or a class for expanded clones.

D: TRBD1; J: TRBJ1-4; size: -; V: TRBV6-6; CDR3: CASSPGQGLYEKLFF; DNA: TGTGCCAGCAGTCCGGGACAGGGTTTATATGAAAAACTGTTTTTT
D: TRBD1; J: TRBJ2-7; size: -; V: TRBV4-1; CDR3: CASSRRDRDYEQYF; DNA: TGCGCCAGCAGCCGCCGGGACAGGGACTACGAGCAGTACTTC
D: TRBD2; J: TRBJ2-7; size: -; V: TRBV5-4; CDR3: CASSWRGAVDEQYF; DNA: TGTGCCAGCAGCTGGCGGGGGGCCGTCGACGAGCAGTACTTC
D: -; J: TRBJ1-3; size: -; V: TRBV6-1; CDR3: CATLAGRGRNTIYF; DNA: TGTGCCACCCTTGCCGGTAGGGGTAGAAACACCATATATTTT
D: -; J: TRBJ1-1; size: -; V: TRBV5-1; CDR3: CASSLMGPIGTEAFF; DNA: TGCGCCAGCAGCTTGATGGGACCCATCGGGACTGAAGCTTTCTTT
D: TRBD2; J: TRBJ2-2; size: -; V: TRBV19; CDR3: CASSIGSGTGELFF; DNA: TGTGCCAGTAGTATAGGTAGCGGGACCGGGGAGCTGTTTTTT
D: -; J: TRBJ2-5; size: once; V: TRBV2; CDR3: CASSALERETQYF; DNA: TGTGCCAGCAGTGCCCTCGAGCGGGAGACCCAGTACTTC
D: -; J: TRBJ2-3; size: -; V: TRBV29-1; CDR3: CSVDVQSTDTQYF; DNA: TGCAGCGTTGACGTACAGAGCACAGATACGCAGTATTTT
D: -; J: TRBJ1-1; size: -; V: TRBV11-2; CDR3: CASSLKRLNTEAFF; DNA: TGTGCCAGCAGCTTAAAACGGTTGAACACTGAAGCTTTCTTT
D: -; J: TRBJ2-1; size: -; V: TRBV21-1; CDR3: CASSNNFCSYNEQFF; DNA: TGTGCCAGCAGCAACAATTTCTGCTCCTACAATGAGCAGTTCTTC
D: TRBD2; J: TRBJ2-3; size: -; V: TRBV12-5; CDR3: CASASLLTSGSGDTQYF; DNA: TGTGCTAGTGCCTCCCTCCTCACTAGCGGGAGTGGAGATACGCAGTATTTT
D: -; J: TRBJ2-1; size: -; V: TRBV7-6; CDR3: CASSFRDSYNEQFF; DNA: TGTGCCAGCAGCTTCCGGGACTCCTACAATGAGCAGTTCTTC
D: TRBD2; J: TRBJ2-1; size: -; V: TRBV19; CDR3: CAVSSSGRAPYNEQFF; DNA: TGTGCCGTTAGCTCTAGCGGGAGGGCCCCCTACAATGAGCAGTTCTTC
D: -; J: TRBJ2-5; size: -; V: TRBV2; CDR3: CASRGGEGRRETQYF; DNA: TGTGCCAGCAGAGGGGGGGAGGGCCGTCGGGAGACCCAGTACTTC
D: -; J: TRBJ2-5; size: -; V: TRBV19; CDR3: CASSIVPQETQYF; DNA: TGTGCCAGTAGTATAGTCCCCCAAGAGACCCAGTACTTC
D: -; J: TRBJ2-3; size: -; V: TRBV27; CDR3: CASRGMVRTRTDTQYF; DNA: TGTGCCAGCAGGGGCATGGTTCGGACACGCACAGATACGCAGTATTTT
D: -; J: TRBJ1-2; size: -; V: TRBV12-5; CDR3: CASGLDGFGYTF; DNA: TGTGCTAGTGGTCTAGACGGCTTTGGCTACACCTTC
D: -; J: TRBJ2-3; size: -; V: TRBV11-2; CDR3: CASSLDEWSRDTQYF; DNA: TGTGCCAGCAGCTTAGATGAGTGGAGCAGAGATACGCAGTATTTT
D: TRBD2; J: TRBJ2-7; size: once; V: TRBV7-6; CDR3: CASSLVRGTSGRRSYEQYF; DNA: TGTGCCAGCAGCTTAGTTCGTGGGACTAGCGGGAGGCGTAGCTACGAGCAGTACTTC
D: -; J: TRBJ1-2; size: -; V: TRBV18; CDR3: CASSPPGFGYTF; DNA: TGTGCCAGCTCACCACCGGGGTTTGGCTACACCTTC
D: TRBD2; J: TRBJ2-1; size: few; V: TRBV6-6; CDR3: CASRPQTREGNEQFF; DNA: TGTGCCAGCAGACCTCAAACCCGGGAGGGCAATGAGCAGTTCTTC
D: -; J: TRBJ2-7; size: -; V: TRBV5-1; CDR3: CASSFEPPRSEQYF; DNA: TGCGCCAGCAGCTTTGAGCCCCCTCGGAGCGAGCAGTACTTC
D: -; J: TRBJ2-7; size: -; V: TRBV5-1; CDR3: CASSLTGAYEQYF; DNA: TGCGCCAGCAGCTTGACAGGAGCTTACGAGCAGTACTTC
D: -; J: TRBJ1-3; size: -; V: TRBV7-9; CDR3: CASSLGDTGNTIYF; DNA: TGTGCCAGCAGCTTGGGGGACACTGGAAACACCATATATTTT
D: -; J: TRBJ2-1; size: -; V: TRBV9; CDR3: CASSVPAIPGEYTYNEQFF; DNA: TGTGCCAGCAGCGTACCCGCAATCCCAGGGGAGTATACCTACAATGAGCAGTTCTTC
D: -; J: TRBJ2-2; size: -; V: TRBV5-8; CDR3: CATSPFANTGELFF; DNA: TGTGCCACCTCACCTTTCGCGAACACCGGGGAGCTGTTTTTT
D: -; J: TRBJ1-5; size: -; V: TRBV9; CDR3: CASSVAPGPEDGQPQHF; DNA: TGTGCCAGCAGCGTAGCCCCCGGACCAGAGGATGGTCAGCCCCAGCATTTT
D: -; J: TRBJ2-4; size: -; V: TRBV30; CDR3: CAWSVGGQAKNIQYF; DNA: TGTGCCTGGAGTGTAGGGGGGCAGGCCAAAAACATTCAGTACTTC
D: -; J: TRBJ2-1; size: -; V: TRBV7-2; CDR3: CASSLEGLSGRNEQFF; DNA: TGTGCCAGCAGCTTAGAGGGGCTTAGCGGAAGAAATGAGCAGTTCTTC
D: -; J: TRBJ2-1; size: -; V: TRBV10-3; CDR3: CAISEWTVHNEQFF; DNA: TGTGCCATCAGTGAATGGACGGTTCACAATGAGCAGTTCTTC
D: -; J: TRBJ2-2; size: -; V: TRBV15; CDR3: CATSREPFSDTGELFF; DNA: TGTGCCACCAGCAGAGAACCATTTAGTGACACCGGGGAGCTGTTTTTT
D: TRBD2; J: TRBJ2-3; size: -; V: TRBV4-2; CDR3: CASSQDRSAGGRNTQYF; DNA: TGTGCCAGCAGCCAAGATCGATCAGCGGGAGGGAGAAATACGCAGTATTTT
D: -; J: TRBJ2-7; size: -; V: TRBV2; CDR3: CASSDVDGEARYEQYF; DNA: TGTGCCAGCAGTGACGTCGACGGCGAGGCGCGGTACGAGCAGTACTTC
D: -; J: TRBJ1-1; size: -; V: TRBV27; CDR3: CASSPGGGAGTEAFF; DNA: TGTGCCAGCAGTCCAGGCGGGGGAGCGGGCACTGAAGCTTTCTTT
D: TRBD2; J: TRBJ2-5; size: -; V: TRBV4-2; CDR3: CASSQVQRGTQETQYF; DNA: TGTGCCAGCAGCCAAGTGCAGCGGGGTACCCAAGAGACCCAGTACTTC
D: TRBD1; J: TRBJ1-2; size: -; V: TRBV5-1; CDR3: CASSSGTGGYGYTF; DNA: TGCGCCAGCAGCTCCGGGACAGGGGGCTATGGCTACACCTTC
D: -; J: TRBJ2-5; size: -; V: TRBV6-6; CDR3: CASSSYRLRPQETQYF; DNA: TGTGCCAGCAGTTCCTACCGGCTGCGGCCCCAAGAGACCCAGTACTTC
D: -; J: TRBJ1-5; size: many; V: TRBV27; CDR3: CASKGDIGNQPQHF; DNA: TGTGCCAGCAAGGGGGATATTGGCAATCAGCCCCAGCATTTT
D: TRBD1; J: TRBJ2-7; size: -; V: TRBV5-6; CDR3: CASSTYAGTGLYEQYF; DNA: TGTGCCAGCAGCACCTACGCCGGGACAGGGTTGTACGAGCAGTACTTC
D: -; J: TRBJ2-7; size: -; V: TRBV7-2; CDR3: CASSFSGSSYEQYF; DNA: TGTGCCAGCAGCTTTTCGGGATCGTCCTACGAGCAGTACTTC
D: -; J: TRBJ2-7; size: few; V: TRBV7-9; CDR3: CASTTDIPSYEQYF; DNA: TGTGCCAGCACCACGGATATACCCTCCTACGAGCAGTACTTC
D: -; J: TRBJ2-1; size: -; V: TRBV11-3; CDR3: CASSLGLAESNEQFF; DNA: TGTGCCAGCAGTTTAGGATTGGCGGAAAGCAATGAGCAGTTCTTC
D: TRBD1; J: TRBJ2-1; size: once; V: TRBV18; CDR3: CASYSGTGDNEQFF; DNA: TGTGCCAGCTATTCCGGGACAGGGGACAATGAGCAGTTCTTC
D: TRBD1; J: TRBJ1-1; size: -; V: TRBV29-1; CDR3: CSAGQGMNTEAFF; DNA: TGCAGCGCCGGACAGGGGATGAACACTGAAGCTTTCTTT
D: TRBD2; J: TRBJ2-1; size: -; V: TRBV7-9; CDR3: CATLPTGGSTYNEQFF; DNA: TGTGCCACCCTCCCGACGGGCGGGAGTACCTACAATGAGCAGTTCTTC
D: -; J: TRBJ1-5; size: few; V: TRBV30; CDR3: CAWSGGDNQPQHF; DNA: TGTGCCTGGAGTGGTGGTGACAATCAGCCCCAGCATTTT
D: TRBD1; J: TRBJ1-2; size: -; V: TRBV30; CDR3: CAWSPGQVDYGYTF; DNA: TGTGCCTGGAGTCCAGGACAGGTCGACTATGGCTACACCTTC
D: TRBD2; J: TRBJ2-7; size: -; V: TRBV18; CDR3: CASSPRTSGRPPYEQYF; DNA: TGTGCCAGCTCACCCAGGACTAGCGGGAGACCCCCCTACGAGCAGTACTTC
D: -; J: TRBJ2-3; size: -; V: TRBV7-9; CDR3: CASSLDAAGTSTDTQYF; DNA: TGTGCCAGCAGCTTAGATGCGGCAGGGACTAGCACAGATACGCAGTATTTT
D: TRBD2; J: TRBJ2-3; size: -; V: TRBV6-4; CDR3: CASSDGGGSTDTQYF; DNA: TGTGCCAGCAGTGACGGGGGAGGGAGCACAGATACGCAGTATTTT
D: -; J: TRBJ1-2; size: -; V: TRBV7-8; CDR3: CASSLPPAGTNYGYTF; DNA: TGTGCCAGCAGCTTACCCCCGGCAGGGACCAACTATGGCTACACCTTC
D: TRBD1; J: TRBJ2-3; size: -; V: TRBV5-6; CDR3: CASSLMRGQITDTQYF; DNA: TGTGCCAGCAGCCTCATGAGGGGACAGATAACAGATACGCAGTATTTT
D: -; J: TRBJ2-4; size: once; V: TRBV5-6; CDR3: CASRRSFLAKNIQYF; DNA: TGTGCCAGCAGGCGATCCTTTCTAGCCAAAAACATTCAGTACTTC
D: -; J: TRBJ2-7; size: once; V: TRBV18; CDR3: CASSPGTVSYEQYF; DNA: TGTGCCAGCTCGCCCGGGACGGTCTCCTACGAGCAGTACTTC
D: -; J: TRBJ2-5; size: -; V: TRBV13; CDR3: CASSLGGWETQYF; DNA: TGTGCCAGCAGCTTAGGCGGATGGGAGACCCAGTACTTC
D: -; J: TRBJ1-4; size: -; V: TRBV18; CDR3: CASSPRLFGDEKLFF; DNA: TGTGCCAGCTCACCACGGCTGTTTGGGGATGAAAAACTGTTTTTT
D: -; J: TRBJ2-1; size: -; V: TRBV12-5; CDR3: CASGPSGSSYNEQFF; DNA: TGTGCTAGTGGTCCGAGCGGCTCCTCCTACAATGAGCAGTTCTTC